This T cell receptor beta chain was retrieved from a study of T cell repertoires in cytomegalovirus infection (dated by TCRdb to 2018 to 2020). Describing the broader study: The HLA type of each donor mattered for the analysis, because public TCR beta signatures pointed to carriage of CMV infection along with the matching HLA type. Findings and caveats that apply to the study as a whole: The ex vivo response was dominated by HLA-C-restricted CMV-specific TCR beta clonotypes, which also provided the single most frequent clonotype in two of eight donors. Carriers of CMV infection plus the relevant HLA type were discriminated by the cumulative frequency of public TCR beta family members in the study cohort and in an independent 352-donor cohort.

Counted from cysteine to phenylalanine, this CDR3 has 11 amino acids. Only the CDR3 DNA stays, 33 bases, in frame from base 1. Sequences MDHEN (CDR1) and SYDVKM (CDR2) are obtained from the germline V gene. V was cut back by 7 bases and J by 8 bases, leaving a gap of 9 bases between them. TCRdb lists the instrument as Illumina HiSeq 1500. TCRdb reran the public reads through fastp at Q25 and MiXCR, keeping productive beta chains. Records with the same CDR3 protein are collapsed into one entry carrying the most frequent genes and DNA. Present in this sample are about 180,000 distinct CDR3 sequences, about an eighth of which were seen just once. Of the sample, more than 20% is held by the ten largest clones. This clonotype showed up many times. The target of this receptor is not known. Base quality data are lacking; no much larger clone is found one base away.

This TCR was recovered from a human donor in good health (CMV status not recorded). Some clones in this sample may be carry-over from other donors' samples. Input material: PBMCs. The sequence links TRBV28 to TRBJ2-1; no D gene call is confident. The CDR3 sequence is CASNTPHEQFF. The DNA is as follows: TGTGCCAGCAATACTCCCCATGAGCAGTTCTTC.